A single sample is the source of the 14 T cell receptor beta chains below, sequenced in a study of lymphopenia after photon versus proton radiotherapy. Assay: immunoSEQ multiplex PCR; the TCRdb copy retains only in-frame clones and omits some. The table records 20,000 to 25,000 clones, around 84% of them present only once. This specimen consisted of peripheral blood, obtained from a patient treated with photon-based radiotherapy. These receptors all come from a man in his 60s with pancreatic cancer.

This chain connects TRBV7-9 to TRBJ1-3, with a possible D match to TRBD1 (6 bases). Per the germline V gene, CDR1 is SEHNR and CDR2 is FQNEAQ (reference sequence). Trimming pared 5 bases from V and 3 bases from J, leaving 8 bases between. The CDR3 contains 13 residues. The CDR3 DNA reads as TGTGCCAGCAGCCCAGGGGTTGGAAACACCATATATTTT. It specifies CASSPGVGNTIYF.

The chain couples TRBV5-1 to TRBJ2-5, with D possibly TRBD2 on 6 matching bases. Germline loops: CDR1 SGHRS, CDR2 YFSETQ. The germline V and J ends were trimmed by 0 bases and 1 base, with 10 bases remaining between them. CDR3 size: 15 residues. This chain's CDR3 is CASSLAGTPQETQYF. The CDR3 DNA reads as TGCGCCAGCAGCTTGGCCGGGACTCCCCAAGAGACCCAGTACTTC.

V is TRBV18 and J is TRBJ1-5; D might be TRBD1 (5 bases). With 7 bases removed from V and 1 base from J, the gap between germline ends came to 8 bases. From germline, CDR1 is KGHSH and CDR2 LQKENI. The length of the CDR3 is 13 residues. The CDR3 DNA sequence: TGTGCCAGCTTTCAGGGAAGCAATCAGCCCCAGCATTTT. This encodes CASFQGSNQPQHF.

CDR3 amino acids: CASSERAVYGYTF. In DNA form, the CDR3 reads TGTGCCAGCAGTGAAAGGGCAGTCTATGGCTACACCTTC. The chain links TRBV6-1 to TRBJ1-2, with D unresolved. Trimming left V 2 bases short and J 4 bases short, with 8 bases between. The CDR3 covers 13 residues. Looked up from germline, CDR1 is MNHNS and CDR2 is SASEGT.

With regard to this clone: A junction end diverges from the germline sequence, so it may reflect a read error. The rearrangement links TRBV23-1 to TRBJ1-4; the match to TRBD1 covers 10 bases. Being an ORF, TRBV23-1 has a function that is uncertain. There are 12 residues in the CDR3. The CDR3 region has the DNA TGTGCCGGGGACAGGGGTGAGGAAAAACTGTTTTTT. Protein: CAGDRGEEKLFF.

This sequence joins TRBV6-5 and TRBJ2-3; tentative D call: TRBD2 (7 bases). This CDR3 has 16 amino acids. V shed 4 bases and J shed 2 bases, with 16 bases lying between them. Germline CDR1 reads MNHEY; CDR2 reads SVGAGI. The CDR3 nucleotides are TGTGCCAGCAGTTCCTCCGGCGGGGGCCTCACAGATACGCAGTATTTT. Its translation is CASSSSGGGLTDTQYF.

The genes are TRBV21-1 and TRBJ1-5. TRBV21-1 is flagged as a pseudogene. The CDR3 length is 15 residues. The CDR3 nucleotides read TGTGCCAGCAGCGGAGGGAGAGTGGGCAATCAGCCCCAGCATTTT. This encodes CASSGGRVGNQPQHF.

The chain couples TRBV14 to TRBJ2-3; maybe TRBD2 (5 bases). Germline loops: CDR1 SGHDN, CDR2 FVKESK. V lost 0 bases, J lost 6 bases, and 7 bases lay in between. The CDR3 loop spans 13 amino acids. Written as DNA, the CDR3 is TGTGCCAGCAGCCAAGACCAGCGGGATACGCAGTATTTT. Protein sequence: CASSQDQRDTQYF.

In DNA, the CDR3 is TGCGCCAGCAGTCCACTAGGCTACAATGAGCAGTTCTTC. Its protein product is CASSPLGYNEQFF. The rearrangement uses TRBV5-1 and TRBJ2-1; weak D call: TRBD2 (5 bases). Germline CDR1 reads SGHRS; CDR2 reads YFSETQ. The CDR3 is made up of 13 amino acids. Trimming stripped 5 bases from V and 3 bases from J, with 9 bases between.

The V and J genes are TRBV7-2 and TRBJ2-2; 10 bases fit TRBD2. The CDR3 runs 15 residues. Germline trimming cut 1 base from V and 5 bases from J; bases unmatched to any gene: 1. Germline V lookup: CDR1 SGHTA, CDR2 FQGNSA. As DNA, the CDR3 is TGTGCCAGCAGCTTAGGAGCGGGGGGGACCGGGGAGCTGTTTTTT. Translation gives CASSLGAGGTGELFF.

The chain combines TRBV9 with TRBJ2-3, with D unclear. CDR1 and CDR2 (germline): SGDLS, YYNGEE. The CDR3 sequence is 15 residues long. V shed 2 bases and J shed 0 bases, with 10 bases lying between them. The chain's CDR3 is CASSVRLASTDTQYF. The CDR3 DNA reads as TGTGCCAGCAGCGTGAGACTGGCTAGCACAGATACGCAGTATTTT.

This rearrangement joins TRBV7-6 to TRBJ1-2; D not resolved. V was pared by 6 bases and J by 8 bases, with 19 bases between. This CDR3 is built from 14 residues. Germline CDR1 SGHVS, CDR2 FNYEAQ. CDR3 in amino acids: CASSRTEGRDGYTF. Here the CDR3 DNA reads TGTGCCAGCAGTCGGACGGAAGGACGTGACGGCTACACCTTC. Using reference TRBV7-6 and TRBJ1-2 for the parts outside the CDR3, the full variable domain is GAGVSQSPRYKVTKRGQDVALRCDPISGHVSLYWYRQALGQGPEFLTYFNYEAQQDKSGLPNDRFSAERPEGSISTLTIQRTEQRDSAMYRCASSRTEGRDGYTFGSGTRLTVV.

The chain links TRBV19 to TRBJ1-5; D might be TRBD1 (6 bases). V was shortened by 8 bases and J by 7 bases, with 18 bases between the two germline ends. Germline CDR1 and CDR2: LNHDA and SQIVND (reference sequence). The CDR3 is 14 amino acids. For the CDR3, the DNA is TGTGCCAGTCATTCCAAAACGGGGGGCCAGCCCCAGCATTTT. Amino acid sequence: CASHSKTGGQPQHF.

V usage is TRBV5-4 and J usage is TRBJ1-2; D is uncertain. The ends were cut back, 0 bases at V and 3 bases at J, with 12 bases in the middle. Germline V gene data show CDR1 as SGHNT and CDR2 as YYREEE (reference sequence). CDR3 length equals 15 residues. CDR3 in DNA: TGTGCCAGCAGCTTGGAGTCGGCAGGATACTATGGCTACACCTTC. Amino acids: CASSLESAGYYGYTF.